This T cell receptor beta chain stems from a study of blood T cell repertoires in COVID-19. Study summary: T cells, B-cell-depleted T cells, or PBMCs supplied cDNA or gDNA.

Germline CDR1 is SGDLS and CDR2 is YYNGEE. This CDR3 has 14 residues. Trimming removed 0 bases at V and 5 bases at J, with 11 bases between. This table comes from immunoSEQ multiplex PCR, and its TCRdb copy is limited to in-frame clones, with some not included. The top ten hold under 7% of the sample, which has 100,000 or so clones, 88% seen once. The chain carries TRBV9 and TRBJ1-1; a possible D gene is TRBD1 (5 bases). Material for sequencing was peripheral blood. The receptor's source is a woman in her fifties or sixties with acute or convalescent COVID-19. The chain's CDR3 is CASSVGLRDTEAFF. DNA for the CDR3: TGTGCCAGCAGCGTAGGGCTCAGGGATACTGAAGCTTTCTTT.